This TCR beta chain emerged from a study of blood T cell repertoires in COVID-19. Authors' processing steps: Estimation of nucleated cell counts relied on the amplification of reference gene primers. Clones were sequenced by immunoSEQ multiplex PCR, and TCRdb holds only the in-frame ones, with some missing. Clone size and V and J calls were adopted from that table, with D and trimming inferred from the DNA. Among 220,000 or so clones listed, less than 90% were seen once. The germline CDR1 and CDR2 sequences are LGHDT and YNNKEL (reference sequence). The ends were cut back, 2 bases at V and 5 bases at J, with 7 bases in the middle. CDR3 size: 13 residues. Everyone who took part was about 18 to 90 years old, and they came from about 25 US areas. Two negative PCRs, clearance, or symptom resolution characterized the recovered Cohort 3 donors.

The receptor was derived from a middle-aged woman who had recovered from COVID-19. The sample consisted of PBMCs or T cells enriched from blood (not recorded which). V is TRBV3-1 (or the pseudogene TRBV3-2) and J is TRBJ2-1; no clear D. The CDR3 reads CASSQPTNNEQFF. The CDR3 DNA is TGTGCCAGCAGCCAACCTACGAACAATGAGCAGTTCTTC.